This T cell receptor beta chain was retrieved from a study of blood T cell repertoires in COVID-19. Background on the study: From the United States, Italy and Spain came samples of acute and convalescent COVID-19.

Profiled with immunoSEQ multiplex PCR; TCRdb holds only in-frame clones, not every one. This sample has 340,000 or so clones; 65% to 85% occur once, and the top ten carry 3%. The germline V and J ends were trimmed by 2 bases and 6 bases, with 10 bases remaining between them. The CDR3 has 13 residues. From germline, CDR1 is SGHAT and CDR2 FQNNGV. V is TRBV11-2 and J is TRBJ1-2, with D tentatively TRBD1 (6 bases). The sample was peripheral blood. This clonotype was sampled from a man aged 25 to 40 with active or convalescent COVID-19. CDR3 sequence reads: CASSLQGSHGYTF. The CDR3, as DNA: TGTGCCAGCAGCTTACAGGGGTCCCATGGCTACACCTTC.